Below, 22 T cell receptor beta chains from the same sample are listed, as sequenced in a study of Ad26.COV2.S vaccination and SARS-CoV-2 variants. Stated treatment: 15 to 20 received Ad26.COV2.S at low or high dose, single or two shots; several received placebo; per-sample allocation not given. Specimen acquisition occurred on day 63 following the initial vaccine or placebo injection. Clones were sequenced by immunoSEQ multiplex PCR, and TCRdb holds only the in-frame ones, with some missing. Among more than 300,000 clones, about 88% were seen once, and the ten largest hold approximately 12%. Here the sequenced sample was peripheral blood, taken in a trial of Ad26.COV2.S vaccine versus placebo. These receptors all come from a person between 18 and 65 years old who received the Ad26.COV2.S COVID-19 vaccine or a placebo.

The chain combines TRBV7-3 with TRBJ2-1; 8 bases align to TRBD2. The CDR3 has 15 amino acids. Germline V gene lookup returns CDR1 SGHTA and CDR2 FQGTGA. V trimming: 4 bases; J trimming: 5 bases; junction bases outside the gene matches: 7. This CDR3 reads CASSSSGFNNNEQFF. The CDR3 DNA reads as TGTGCCAGCAGCTCTAGCGGGTTTAACAACAATGAGCAGTTCTTC.

The chain is built from TRBV27 and TRBJ2-2; no reliable D call. Trimming left V 3 bases short and J 3 bases short, with 8 bases between. This CDR3 has 14 residues. The germline CDR1 and CDR2 sequences are MNHEY and SMNVEV (reference sequence). In DNA, the CDR3 is TGTGCCAGCAGTTTTCGCTCTTACACCGGGGAGCTGTTTTTT. Protein sequence: CASSFRSYTGELFF.

This rearrangement joins TRBV4-1 to TRBJ2-3; a weak D match, TRBD1 (5 bases). The CDR3 consists of 14 residues. Per the germline V gene, CDR1 is MGHRA and CDR2 is YSYEKL. Trimming pared 1 base from V and 9 bases from J, leaving 14 bases between. This CDR3 is CASSQAPGQGTQYF. CDR3 coding DNA: TGCGCCAGCAGCCAAGCCCCCGGCCAGGGCACGCAGTATTTT.

This chain links TRBV2 with TRBJ2-7; 11 positions agree with TRBD2. The CDR3 loop spans 12 amino acids. V lost 11 bases to trimming and J lost 4 bases; unmatched junction nucleotides: 4. The germline CDR1 and CDR2 sequences are SNHLY and FYNNEI. Here the CDR3 reads CAFRLAGYEQYF. The DNA for the CDR3 is TGTGCCTTCCGACTAGCGGGGTACGAGCAGTACTTC. Full variable domain (missing parts from reference TRBV2 and TRBJ2-7): EPEVTQTPSHQVTQMGQEVILRCVPISNHLYFYWYRQILGQKVEFLVSFYNNEISEKSEIFDDQFSVERPDGSNFTLKIRSTKLEDSAMYFCAFRLAGYEQYFGPGTRLTVT.

The chain has TRBV3-1 (or the pseudogene TRBV3-2) and TRBJ2-5; TRBD1 matches at 10 bases. The germline gives CDR1 LGHDT, CDR2 YNNKEL (reference sequence). The CDR3 is 17 residues long. Trimming took 4 bases from V and 1 from J; bases not matched to a gene: 9. CDR3: CASSLGPGQGPQETQYF. CDR3 bases: TGTGCCAGCAGCCTCGGCCCGGGACAGGGGCCCCAAGAGACCCAGTACTTC.

The chain carries TRBV11-2 and TRBJ1-6; 10 nucleotides match TRBD1. CDR3 size: 15 residues. J lost 10 bases, V lost 1 base, and 4 bases had no gene match. Germline V gene data show CDR1 as SGHAT and CDR2 as FQNNGV. CDR3 bases: TGTGCCAGCAGCTTAGGGACAGGGGGGACATCACCCCTCCACTTT. Translation: CASSLGTGGTSPLHF.

This chain uses TRBV2 with TRBJ2-2, with D hard to call. The V and J ends lost 3 bases and 6 bases respectively, with 8 bases between them. Germline values: CDR1 SNHLY, CDR2 FYNNEI. The CDR3 has 13 residues. DNA for the CDR3: TGTGCCAGCAGTGAGCCGTTGTCCGGGGAGCTGTTTTTT. This encodes CASSEPLSGELFF.

The V and J genes are TRBV24-1 and TRBJ2-1, with 9 nucleotides matching TRBD2. The trim removed 9 bases at V and 6 bases at J, leaving 5 bases unmatched. Germline V gene sequence: CDR1 KGHDR, CDR2 SFDVKD. This CDR3 is built from 13 residues. The CDR3 DNA follows: TGTGCCACCTCGGCGGGAGGGCCCAATGAGCAGTTCTTC. Its protein is CATSAGGPNEQFF.

This chain joins TRBV14 and TRBJ2-5; 10 bases align to TRBD2. The CDR3 contains 17 residues. The V gene end was trimmed by 3 bases and the J gene end by 5 bases; junction bases not matched to a gene: 12. Germline V gene sequence: CDR1 SGHDN, CDR2 FVKESK. The CDR3 here is CASSQGAGGPSRETQYF. The DNA for the CDR3 is TGTGCCAGCAGCCAGGGAGCGGGGGGGCCGAGCAGGGAGACCCAGTACTTC.

V is TRBV7-8 and J is TRBJ1-2; D is possibly TRBD1 (6 bases). Germline lookup yields CDR1 SGHVS and CDR2 FQNEAQ. The CDR3 has 13 amino acids. V lost 2 bases and J 7 bases, leaving 11 bases between the germline ends. CDR3 DNA sequence: TGTGCCAGCAGCTTACAACAGGGTCCTGGCTACACCTTC. This encodes CASSLQQGPGYTF.

The rearrangement uses TRBV5-4 and TRBJ1-2, with no clear D. From germline, CDR1 is SGHNT and CDR2 YYREEE (reference sequence). V lost 3 bases, J lost 5 bases, and 14 bases lay in between. The CDR3 extends over 14 amino acids. In DNA, the CDR3 is TGTGCCAGCAGCTCGGAGTCGGAGAGGTATGGCTACACCTTC. The encoded protein is CASSSESERYGYTF.

The chain recombines TRBV19 with TRBJ2-1, with 12 nucleotides matching TRBD2. V was pared by 5 bases and J by 7 bases, with 9 bases of the junction left unmatched. Per germline, CDR1 LNHDA and CDR2 SQIVND (reference sequence). The CDR3 is 16 residues long. CDR3 sequence: CASSVSSGRAWNEQFF. The CDR3 nucleotides are TGTGCCAGTAGTGTATCTAGCGGGAGGGCCTGGAATGAGCAGTTCTTC.

V usage is TRBV13 and J usage is TRBJ2-3, with 8 bases fitting TRBD1. After removal of 3 bases from V and 5 bases from J, the junction contained 7 bases not matched to a gene. The CDR3 contains 15 residues. Germline-derived CDR1 and CDR2 are PRHDT and FYEKMQ (reference sequence). CDR3 sequence: CASSLISRGLDTQYF. For the CDR3, the DNA is TGTGCCAGCAGCTTGATTTCCAGGGGGCTAGATACGCAGTATTTT.

The V call is TRBV6-6, the J call TRBJ1-1; a possible D gene is TRBD1 (5 bases). Trimming removed 6 bases from V and 0 bases from J, with 11 bases in between. The CDR3 contains 14 residues. Germline assignment: CDR1 MNHNY and CDR2 SVGAGI (reference sequence). The CDR3 bases are TGTGCCAGCAGATCTCCAGGGATGAACACTGAAGCTTTCTTT. This codes for CASRSPGMNTEAFF.

This clone was counted once. The J gene is TRBJ1-3, the V gene TRBV6-5, with a weak D call TRBD1 (5 bases). This CDR3 is 14 amino acids long. Germline lookup yields CDR1 MNHEY and CDR2 SVGAGI. V was cut by 7 bases and J by 0 bases, with 10 bases left in between. Written as DNA, the CDR3 is TGTGCCAGCACCACAGGTCGCTCTGGAAACACCATATATTTT. Residues: CASTTGRSGNTIYF.

The rearrangement uses TRBV5-6 and TRBJ2-7, with 7 bases lining up with TRBD1. With 0 bases clipped from V and 1 base from J, the junction kept 10 bases outside the gene matches. The CDR3 has 17 residues. In germline, CDR1 is SGHDT, CDR2 YYEEEE. Here the CDR3 DNA reads TGTGCCAGCAGCTTGGGGGCAGGGGGAATGGGATCCTACGAGCAGTACTTC. This codes for CASSLGAGGMGSYEQYF.

The chain has TRBV2 and TRBJ1-5; D unclear. Germline assignment: CDR1 SNHLY and CDR2 FYNNEI. V was pared by 8 bases and J by 8 bases, with 16 bases between. CDR3 length: 13 amino acids. DNA of the CDR3: TGTGCCAGCGCCACTGAGCCTTTGGAGCCCCAGCATTTT. Its protein product is CASATEPLEPQHF.

The rearrangement links TRBV18 to TRBJ2-7, with a tentative D call TRBD1 (5 bases). Trimming took off 2 bases at V and 6 bases at J, with 11 bases between the two ends. The CDR3 covers 13 residues. Germline V gives CDR1 KGHSH, CDR2 LQKENI. In DNA form, the CDR3 reads TGTGCCAGCTCACCAGGGGCCCCCGGCGAGCAGTACTTC. Its translation is CASSPGAPGEQYF.

This chain links TRBV4-2 with TRBJ2-1, with TRBD2 identical over 15 bases. CDR3 length equals 17 residues. Germline loops: CDR1 LGHNA, CDR2 YNFKEQ. V was clipped by 3 bases and J by 7 bases; unmatched bases: 7. The CDR3, as DNA: TGTGCCAGCAGCCAGAATGGACTAGCGGGAGGGGTAAATGAGCAGTTCTTC. Its translation: CASSQNGLAGGVNEQFF.

Only one count was recorded for this clone. J is TRBJ1-6 and V is TRBV10-3; 7 bases are shared with TRBD1. The germline CDR1 and CDR2 sequences are ENHRY and SYGVKD. There are 14 residues in the CDR3. Trimming at V came to 5 bases and at J to 7 bases, leaving 5 bases not matched to a gene. CDR3 residues: CAISQGVGNSPLHF. CDR3 in DNA: TGTGCCATCAGTCAGGGGGTAGGGAATTCACCCCTCCACTTT.

To note about this clone: Additional DNA sequences in this sample encode the identical CDR3. The rearrangement links TRBV5-6 to TRBJ2-7, with TRBD1 matching 9 bases. Trimming took 4 bases from V and 3 from J; bases not matched to a gene: 2. Germline V gene sequence: CDR1 SGHDT, CDR2 YYEEEE. This CDR3 comprises 13 residues. CDR3 nucleotide sequence: TGTGCCAGCAGCCTGGACAGGGGCTACGAGCAGTACTTC. Its translation: CASSLDRGYEQYF.

The chain recombines TRBV7-2 with TRBJ2-7; 8 bases fit TRBD2. CDR1 SGHTA and CDR2 FQGNSA come from the germline V gene. V shed 0 bases and J 4 bases; nucleotides not matched to a gene: 8. The CDR3 runs 16 residues. The CDR3 DNA reads as TGTGCCAGCAGCTTAGCCCTACTCAGCGGGGGTTACGAGCAGTACTTC. Protein product: CASSLALLSGGYEQYF.